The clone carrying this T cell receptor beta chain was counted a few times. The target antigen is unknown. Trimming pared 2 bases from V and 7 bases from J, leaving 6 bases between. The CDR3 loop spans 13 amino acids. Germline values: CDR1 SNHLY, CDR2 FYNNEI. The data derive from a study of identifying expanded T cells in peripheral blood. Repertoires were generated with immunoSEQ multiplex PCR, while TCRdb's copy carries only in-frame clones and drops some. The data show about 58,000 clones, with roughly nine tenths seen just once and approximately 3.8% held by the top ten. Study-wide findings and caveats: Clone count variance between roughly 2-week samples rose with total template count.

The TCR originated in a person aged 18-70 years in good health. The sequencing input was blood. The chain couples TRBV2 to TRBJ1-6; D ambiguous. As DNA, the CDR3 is TGTGCCAGCAGTGAAATGAGAAATTCACCCCTCCACTTT. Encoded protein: CASSEMRNSPLHF.